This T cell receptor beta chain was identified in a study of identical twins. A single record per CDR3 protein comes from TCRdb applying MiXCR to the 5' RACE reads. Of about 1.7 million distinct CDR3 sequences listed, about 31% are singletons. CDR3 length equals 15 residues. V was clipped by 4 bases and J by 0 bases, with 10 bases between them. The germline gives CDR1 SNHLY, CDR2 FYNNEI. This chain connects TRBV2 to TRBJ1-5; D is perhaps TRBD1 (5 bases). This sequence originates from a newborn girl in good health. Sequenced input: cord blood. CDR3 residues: CASSVGGYSNQPQHF. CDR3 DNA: TGTGCCAGCAGTGTTGGGGGATATAGCAATCAGCCCCAGCATTTT.